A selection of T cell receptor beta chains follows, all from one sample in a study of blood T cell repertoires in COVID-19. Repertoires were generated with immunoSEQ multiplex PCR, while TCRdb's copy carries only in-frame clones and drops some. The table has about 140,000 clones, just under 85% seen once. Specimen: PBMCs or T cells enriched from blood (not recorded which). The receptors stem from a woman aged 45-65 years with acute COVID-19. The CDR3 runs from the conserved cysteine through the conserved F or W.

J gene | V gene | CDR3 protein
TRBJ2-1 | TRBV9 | CASSPSTSNEQFF
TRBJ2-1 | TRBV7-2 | CASSPQGGFLLEQFF
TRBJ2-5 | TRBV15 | CATSTEVSGLSETQYF
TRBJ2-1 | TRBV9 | CASSFGGRQFF
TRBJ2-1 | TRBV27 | CASSSPLRLDNYNEQFF
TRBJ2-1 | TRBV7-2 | CASSLENWVAGGYNEQFF
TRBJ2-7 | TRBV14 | CASSPRGGAYEQYF
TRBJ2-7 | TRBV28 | CASSPQGAEQYF
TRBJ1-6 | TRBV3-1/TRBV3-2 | CASSRQGKDSPLHF
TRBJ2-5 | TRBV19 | CASSGAEKETQYF
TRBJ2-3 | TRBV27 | CASIRAGDLDTQYF
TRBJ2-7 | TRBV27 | CASSSGLNPYEQYF
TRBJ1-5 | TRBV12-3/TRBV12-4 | CASSQRGNQPQHF
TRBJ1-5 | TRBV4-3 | CASSQDWQGGQPQHF
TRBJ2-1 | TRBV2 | CASSGEASVYNEQFF
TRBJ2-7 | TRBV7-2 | CASSLAGGRLEQYF
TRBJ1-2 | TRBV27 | CASISPGSNYGYTF
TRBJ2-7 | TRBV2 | CASSTGHHYEQYF
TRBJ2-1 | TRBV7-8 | CASSSGGASGRMGYYEQFF
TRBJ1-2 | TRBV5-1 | CASSEGVNYGYTF
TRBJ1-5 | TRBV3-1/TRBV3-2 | CASSRQGLQPQHF
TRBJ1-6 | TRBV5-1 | CASSPAGGRSYNSPLHF
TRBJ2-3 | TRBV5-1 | CASTRTSGGTDTQYF
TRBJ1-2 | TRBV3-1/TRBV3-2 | CASSQDPSTDRPPNYGYTF
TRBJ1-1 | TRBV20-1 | CSAPFDTEAFF
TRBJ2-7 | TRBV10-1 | CASSEGGLVKQYF
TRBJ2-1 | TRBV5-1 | CASSPRVAGSSYNEQFF
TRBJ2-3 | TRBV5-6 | CASSLFGTSGRRADTQYF
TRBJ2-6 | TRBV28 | CASSTYQGEEGANVLTF
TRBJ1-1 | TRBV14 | CASSQGKGRDVNTEAFF
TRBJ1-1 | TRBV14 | CASSQDGGIEAFF
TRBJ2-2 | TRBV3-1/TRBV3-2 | CASSPDPSGRAGGELFF
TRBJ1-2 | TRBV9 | CASSAGNRDPGYGYTF
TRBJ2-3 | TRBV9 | CASSVGALASGRTDTQYF
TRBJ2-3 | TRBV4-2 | CASSQDLEGTQYF
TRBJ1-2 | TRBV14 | CASSQATSGGYTF
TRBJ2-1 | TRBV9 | CASSQGGGIGSYNEQFF
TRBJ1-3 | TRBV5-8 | CASSPHGGAGNTIYF
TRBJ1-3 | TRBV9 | CASSVFEGSGNTIYF
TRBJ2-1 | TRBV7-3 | CASSFGQGHNEQFF
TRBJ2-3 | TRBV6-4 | CASSEGGGSTDTQYF
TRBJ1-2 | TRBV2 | CASTGQGARYGYTF
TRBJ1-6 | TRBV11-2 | CASSQGLYNSPLHF
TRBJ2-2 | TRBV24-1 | CATSDSLNTGELFF
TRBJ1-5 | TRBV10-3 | CAISESGQINQPQHF